The entry below gives a single T cell receptor beta chain sequence along with its context. The data derive from a study of response to subunit inactivated influenza vaccine. Using its own MiXCR run on the RT-PCR reads, TCRdb lists one record per CDR3 protein. The repertoire holds hundreds of thousands of distinct CDR3 sequences, 11% seen once, with 9.5% to 12% in the top ten. These sequences were also reported in another study, on T cells expressing NK-cell markers. That paper notes: The authors generated TCR beta cDNA through 5'RACE template switching with UMIs. Dominant NKG2C+ clonotypes made up roughly 1.0-7.5% of CD8+ T cells in over five donors. These clonotypes also led the CD3+CD56-NKG2C+ fraction in a few donors. It remained uncertain whether the expanded NKG2C+ T cell clones were specific for HCMV antigens.

Sequenced here: PBMCs from blood, sampled on the day of vaccination. The clonotype comes from a man over 45 who received an inactivated influenza vaccine.

The CDR3 bases are TGTGCCAGCAGCCAAGAGGGGGCATTGCTCGAGCAGTACTTC. Its translation: CASSQEGALLEQYF. The chain is built from TRBV3-1 and TRBJ2-7, with D perhaps TRBD1 (6 bases). The CDR3 has 14 residues. V lost 0 bases and J lost 6, with 12 bases in between. The germline V gene has CDR1 LGHDT and CDR2 YNNKEL (reference sequence).